This TCR beta chain was sequenced during a study of T cells in Graves' hyperthyroidism and ophthalmopathy. Many counts were recorded for this clonotype. V dropped 4 bases and J dropped 5 bases, with 5 bases sitting between them. Germline loops: CDR1 MNHEY, CDR2 SVGAGI. This CDR3 spans 11 amino acids. Using RNA transcripts as the source, TCR beta CDR3 regions were amplified. First-round RT-PCR of the TCR CDR3 relied on the HTBI primer set. TCRdb itself ran the multiplex PCR reads through MiXCR, one entry per CDR3 protein. Of approximately 49,000 distinct CDR3 sequences listed, 45% to 65% are singletons.

The sample taken for sequencing was peripheral blood or thyroid tissue (not recorded which). V usage is TRBV6-5 and J usage is TRBJ1-1, with D possibly TRBD1 on 5 matching bases. The TCR comes from a man between 18 and 35 years old with Graves' hyperthyroidism. The CDR3 here is CASSWGTEAFF. The DNA for the CDR3 is TGTGCCAGCAGTTGGGGGACTGAAGCTTTCTTT.